The 22 T cell receptor beta chains below all came from one sample that was sequenced in a study of T-cell reconstitution after alpha-beta-depleted transplantation in children. Unique molecular identifiers were used to barcode this TCRbeta library. One entry per CDR3 protein results from TCRdb running MiXCR on the PCR reads. The table shows 250,000 or so distinct CDR3 sequences, with approximately 8.9% occurring only once. The material was PBMCs, mostly from graft donor cells, obtained 180 days after TCRalphabeta/CD19-depleted stem cell transplant. All receptors come from a male patient between 10 and 17 years old who had a stem cell transplant for acute lymphoblastic leukemia, so the T cells may come from the graft donor.

This clonotype was detected many times. The rearrangement uses TRBV6-1 and TRBJ1-3; D is uncertain. This CDR3 region has 15 residues. The germline V gene encodes CDR1 MNHNS and CDR2 SASEGT. The ends were cut back, 7 bases at V and 0 bases at J, with 13 bases in the middle. The CDR3 DNA reads as TGTGCCAGCACCTCGGACGTCCGCTCTGGAAACACCATATATTTT. It specifies CASTSDVRSGNTIYF.

This clonotype was seen at least ten times. This chain joins TRBV7-9 and TRBJ2-7; D remains ambiguous. Deletions cut 0 bases from V and 4 bases from J, with 13 bases between. This CDR3 contains 15 residues. Germline CDR1 is SEHNR and CDR2 is FQNEAQ (reference sequence). CDR3 nucleotides: TGTGCCAGCAGCTTAGCGACGGGTATAAGGTACGAGCAGTACTTC. The encoded protein is CASSLATGIRYEQYF.

This clonotype showed up many times. This chain's CDR3 is CASSVKGAGTGELFF. CDR3 coding DNA: TGTGCCAGCAGCGTCAAGGGGGCGGGCACCGGGGAGCTGTTTTTT. This rearrangement joins TRBV9 to TRBJ2-2, with 7 bases lining up with TRBD1. Losses at the gene ends were 2 bases for V and 4 bases for J; bases not matched to a gene: 5. The germline V gene has CDR1 SGDLS and CDR2 YYNGEE. The CDR3 covers 15 residues.

As regards this clonotype: A junction end diverges from the germline sequence, so it may reflect a read error. The gene calls are TRBV12-5 and TRBJ2-5; D may be TRBD2 (6 bases). The CDR3 runs to 13 residues. The germline V gene encodes CDR1 LGHNT and CDR2 FRNRAP. DNA of the CDR3: TGTGCTAGTGCCTGGGGGGATCAAGAGACCCGGTACTTC. Amino acids: CASAWGDQETRYF. The whole variable domain, filled in from reference TRBV12-5 and TRBJ2-5, reads DARVTQTPRHKVTEMGQEVTMRCQPILGHNTVFWYRQTMMQGLELLAYFRNRAPLDDSGMPKDRFSAEMPDATLATLKIQPSEPRDSAVYFCASAWGDQETRYFGPGTRLLVL.

This clonotype was recorded many times. The rearrangement links TRBV4-2 to TRBJ2-1; 12 bases line up with TRBD2. The junction had 2 bases not matched to a gene; V was cut back by 0 bases and J by 5 bases. The length of the CDR3 is 16 residues. The V gene's germline CDR1 is LGHNA and CDR2 YNFKEQ. This CDR3 reads CASSQDPSGGDNEQFF. For the CDR3, the DNA is TGTGCCAGCAGCCAAGATCCTAGCGGGGGGGACAATGAGCAGTTCTTC.

Many counts were recorded for this clonotype. The chain has TRBV4-1 and TRBJ2-3; D is perhaps TRBD2 (6 bases). Germline CDR1 is MGHRA and CDR2 is YSYEKL. CDR3 size: 18 residues. V was clipped by 1 base and J by 0 bases, with 17 bases between them. For the CDR3, the DNA is TGCGCCAGCAGCCAAGTACCTGGGACTCCTGCTAGCACAGATACGCAGTATTTT. Protein product: CASSQVPGTPASTDTQYF.

This clonotype was seen many times. The V and J genes are TRBV16 and TRBJ2-7, with TRBD2 identical over 9 bases. V was clipped by 2 bases and J by 0 bases; unmatched bases: 2. The V gene's germline CDR1 is KGHSY and CDR2 FQNENV. This CDR3 has 15 amino acids. CDR3 nucleotide sequence: TGTGCCAGCAGCCAAAGAGCGGGAGGCTCCTACGAGCAGTACTTC. This codes for CASSQRAGGSYEQYF.

This clonotype has ten or more counts. The J gene is TRBJ2-1, the V gene TRBV29-1; the match to TRBD2 covers 11 bases. V shed 6 bases, J shed 6 bases, and the junction held 7 bases outside the gene matches. The germline gives CDR1 SQVTM, CDR2 ANQGSEA. CDR3 length: 14 residues. The CDR3 region is CSVPLLAGVNEQFF. The CDR3 region has the DNA TGCAGCGTACCACTACTAGCGGGAGTCAATGAGCAGTTCTTC.

The gene calls are TRBV12-3 or TRBV12-4 and TRBJ2-1; the match to TRBD1 covers 9 bases. Unmatched junction bases numbered 10, after V lost 6 bases and J lost 1 base. The CDR3 length is 17 residues. The CDR3 loop reads CASSPPDRGHSYNEQFF. CDR3 sequence (DNA): TGTGCCAGCAGCCCTCCGGACAGGGGACATTCCTACAATGAGCAGTTCTTC.

This clonotype was picked up many times. The chain couples TRBV29-1 to TRBJ2-1, with TRBD2 matching over 10 bases. Trimming took 7 bases from V and 6 from J; bases not matched to a gene: 9. This CDR3 comprises 14 residues. Germline V gene data show CDR1 as SQVTM and CDR2 as ANQGSEA. CDR3 sequence (DNA): TGCAGCGCCTGGGACCCTAGCGGGAGCAATGAGCAGTTCTTC. Translated: CSAWDPSGSNEQFF.

This clonotype was seen many times. This chain links TRBV20-1 with TRBJ1-3; D not certain. This CDR3 contains 14 residues. The germline gives CDR1 DFQATT, CDR2 SNEGSKA (reference sequence). Trimming removed 4 bases from V and 0 bases from J, with 10 bases in between. CDR3 region: CSANPTHSGNTIYF. The CDR3, as DNA: TGCAGTGCTAATCCGACACACTCTGGAAACACCATATATTTT.

This clonotype occurred many times. The genes are TRBV15 and TRBJ2-3, with 10 bases matching TRBD2. The junction had 5 bases not matched to a gene; V was cut back by 0 bases and J by 2 bases. The CDR3 loop spans 17 amino acids. Germline lookup yields CDR1 LNHNV and CDR2 YYDKDF (reference sequence). The DNA of the CDR3 is TGTGCCACCAGCAGAGACGTGCTAGCGGGGGTCACAGATACGCAGTATTTT. Translating gives CATSRDVLAGVTDTQYF.

Many counts were recorded for this clonotype. V is TRBV15 and J is TRBJ2-7, with 10 bases matching TRBD2. This CDR3 is 18 amino acids long. The V gene's germline CDR1 is LNHNV and CDR2 YYDKDF (reference sequence). After removal of 0 bases from V and 7 bases from J, the junction contained 15 bases not matched to a gene. Here the CDR3 reads CATSRDNPGLAVPTEQYF. Here the CDR3 DNA reads TGTGCCACCAGCAGAGATAATCCCGGACTAGCGGTTCCCACGGAGCAGTACTTC.

This clonotype was counted many times. This sequence joins TRBV11-2 and TRBJ2-7, with a weak D call TRBD1 (6 bases). V lost 5 bases, J lost 1 base, and 12 bases lay in between. Germline-derived CDR1 and CDR2 are SGHAT and FQNNGV. The CDR3 consists of 14 residues. This chain's CDR3 is CASSTQGRSYEQYF. Here the CDR3 DNA reads TGTGCCAGCAGCACACAGGGCCGTTCCTACGAGCAGTACTTC.

In this sample, this clonotype turned up many times. This sequence joins TRBV7-2 and TRBJ1-2, with 10 positions matching TRBD1. Germline V gives CDR1 SGHTA, CDR2 FQGNSA. This CDR3 spans 13 amino acids. Trimming at V came to 3 bases and at J to 9 bases, leaving 4 bases not matched to a gene. For the CDR3, the DNA is TGTGCCAGCAGCTTCGACAGGGGGCTGAGCTACACCTTC. This encodes CASSFDRGLSYTF.

At least ten counts were recorded for this clonotype. J is TRBJ2-7 and V is TRBV7-8; 9 positions match TRBD2. CDR3 length equals 15 residues. With V trimmed by 1 base and J by 4 bases, 5 bases remained unmatched. Germline assignment: CDR1 SGHVS and CDR2 FQNEAQ. CDR3 nucleotide sequence: TGTGCCAGCAGCTTAGGGGCGGGAGGGGTTTACGAGCAGTACTTC. This codes for CASSLGAGGVYEQYF.

This clonotype was observed many times. The V and J genes are TRBV7-3 and TRBJ1-2; D unclear. Germline V lookup: CDR1 SGHTA, CDR2 FQGTGA. Trimming cost V 2 bases and J 5 bases, with 9 bases left between them. The CDR3 covers 13 residues. The chain's CDR3 is CASSLRGDYGYTF. The CDR3 DNA reads as TGTGCCAGCAGCTTACGAGGAGATTATGGCTACACCTTC.

This clonotype has at least ten counts. The chain carries TRBV20-1 and TRBJ2-5; 8 bases are shared with TRBD1. CDR1 is DFQATT, CDR2 SNEGSKA, per germline (reference sequence). Trimming removed 3 bases from V and 4 bases from J; junction bases left unmatched: 13. This CDR3 spans 16 amino acids. CDR3 protein: CSASLLATGDRETQYF. DNA of the CDR3: TGCAGTGCTAGCCTCCTAGCGACAGGGGATCGAGAGACCCAGTACTTC.

This clonotype was found many times. The chain links TRBV28 to TRBJ1-6; a possible D gene is TRBD1 (6 bases). V lost 6 bases and J lost 3, with 15 bases in between. This CDR3 has 16 residues. The germline V gene has CDR1 MDHEN and CDR2 SYDVKM. This chain's CDR3 is CASRPDRLDYNSPLHF. The CDR3, as DNA: TGTGCCAGCAGGCCCGACAGGCTCGACTATAATTCACCCCTCCACTTT.

This clonotype was recorded many times. The chain couples TRBV2 to TRBJ2-2; D remains unclear. The CDR3 runs 13 residues. The V end was cut by 1 base, the J end by 13 bases, with 13 bases between. Per germline, CDR1 SNHLY and CDR2 FYNNEI. CDR3 sequence: CASSEGSGGLLFF. CDR3 coding DNA: TGTGCCAGCAGTGAAGGGTCAGGTGGTTTGCTGTTTTTT. Combining the CDR3 with reference TRBV2 and TRBJ2-2 gives the whole variable domain EPEVTQTPSHQVTQMGQEVILRCVPISNHLYFYWYRQILGQKVEFLVSFYNNEISEKSEIFDDQFSVERPDGSNFTLKIRSTKLEDSAMYFCASSEGSGGLLFFGEGSRLTVL.

This clonotype occurred many times. The chain employs TRBV20-1 and TRBJ1-1; D remains unclear. The CDR3 covers 14 residues. Germline V lookup: CDR1 DFQATT, CDR2 SNEGSKA (reference sequence). The ends were cut back, 7 bases at V and 4 bases at J, with 19 bases in the middle. The chain's CDR3 is CSVPLPSRGTEAFF. For the CDR3, the DNA is TGCAGTGTCCCCTTGCCATCCCGGGGCACTGAAGCTTTCTTT.

This clonotype occurred many times. The V and J genes are TRBV12-3 or TRBV12-4 and TRBJ1-5; 7 bases agree with TRBD1. J gave up 4 bases and V 2 bases, and 8 bases lay outside the gene matches. The CDR3 is made up of 16 amino acids. The CDR3 here is CASSLRTGRGNQPQHF. CDR3 in DNA: TGTGCCAGCAGTTTAAGGACAGGAAGGGGAAATCAGCCCCAGCATTTT.